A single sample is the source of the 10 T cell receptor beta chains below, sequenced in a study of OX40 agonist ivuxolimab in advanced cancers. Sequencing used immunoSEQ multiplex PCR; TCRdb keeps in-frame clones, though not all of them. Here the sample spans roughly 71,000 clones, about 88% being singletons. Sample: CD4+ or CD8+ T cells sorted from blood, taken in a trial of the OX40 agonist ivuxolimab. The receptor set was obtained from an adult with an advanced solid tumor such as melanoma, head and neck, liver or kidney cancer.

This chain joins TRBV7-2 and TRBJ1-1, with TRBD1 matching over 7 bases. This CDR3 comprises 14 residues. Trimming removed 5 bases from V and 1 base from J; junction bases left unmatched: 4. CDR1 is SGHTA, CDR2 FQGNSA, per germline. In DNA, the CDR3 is TGTGCCAGCAGCGGTTGGACAGGGAACACTGAAGCTTTCTTT. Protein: CASSGWTGNTEAFF.

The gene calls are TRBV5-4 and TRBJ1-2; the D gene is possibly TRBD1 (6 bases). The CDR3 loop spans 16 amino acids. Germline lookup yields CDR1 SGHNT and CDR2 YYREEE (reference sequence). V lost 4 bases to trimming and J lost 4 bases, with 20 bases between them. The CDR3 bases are TGTGCCAGCAGCCTCTGGGGGGCTGCCCCCCCCTATGGCTACACCTTC. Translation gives CASSLWGAAPPYGYTF.

The DNA for the CDR3 is TGTGCCACCGAACAGGGACAGAACTATGGCTACACCTTC. Translated: CATEQGQNYGYTF. The V call is TRBV28, the J call TRBJ1-2; 7 positions match TRBD1. The CDR3 is made up of 13 amino acids. Germline assignment: CDR1 MDHEN and CDR2 SYDVKM. J was trimmed by 2 bases and V by 10 bases; bases with no gene match: 7.

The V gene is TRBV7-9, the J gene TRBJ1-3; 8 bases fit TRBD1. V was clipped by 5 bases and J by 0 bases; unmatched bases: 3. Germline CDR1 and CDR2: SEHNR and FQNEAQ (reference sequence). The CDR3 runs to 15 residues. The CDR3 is CASSRGQDSGNTIYF. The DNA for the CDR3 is TGTGCCAGCAGCCGGGGACAGGACTCTGGAAACACCATATATTTT.

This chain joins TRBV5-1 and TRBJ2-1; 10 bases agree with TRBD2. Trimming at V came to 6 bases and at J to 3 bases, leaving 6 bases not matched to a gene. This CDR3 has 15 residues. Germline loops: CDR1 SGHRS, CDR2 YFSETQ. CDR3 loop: CASKTLAGVYNEQFF. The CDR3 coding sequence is TGCGCCAGCAAAACCCTAGCGGGGGTCTACAATGAGCAGTTCTTC.

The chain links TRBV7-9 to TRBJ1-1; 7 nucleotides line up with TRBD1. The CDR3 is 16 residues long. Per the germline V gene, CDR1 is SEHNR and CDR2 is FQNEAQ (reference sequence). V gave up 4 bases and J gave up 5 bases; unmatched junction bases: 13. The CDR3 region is CASSSGGDGEWTEAFF. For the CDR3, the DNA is TGTGCCAGCAGCTCAGGGGGGGATGGTGAGTGGACTGAAGCTTTCTTT.

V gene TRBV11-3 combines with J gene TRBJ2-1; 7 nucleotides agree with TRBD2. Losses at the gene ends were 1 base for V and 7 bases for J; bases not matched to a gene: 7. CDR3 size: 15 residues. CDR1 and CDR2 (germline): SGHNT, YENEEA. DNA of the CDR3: TGTGCCAGCAGCTTAGTGAGCGGGGCGGGGAATGAGCAGTTCTTC. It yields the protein CASSLVSGAGNEQFF.

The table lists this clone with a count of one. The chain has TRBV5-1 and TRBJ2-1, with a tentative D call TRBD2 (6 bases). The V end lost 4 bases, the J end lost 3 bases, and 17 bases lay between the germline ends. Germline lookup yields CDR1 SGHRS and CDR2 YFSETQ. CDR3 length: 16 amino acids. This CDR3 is CASSALWRGDYNEQFF. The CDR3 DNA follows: TGCGCCAGCAGCGCCTTGTGGCGGGGCGACTACAATGAGCAGTTCTTC.

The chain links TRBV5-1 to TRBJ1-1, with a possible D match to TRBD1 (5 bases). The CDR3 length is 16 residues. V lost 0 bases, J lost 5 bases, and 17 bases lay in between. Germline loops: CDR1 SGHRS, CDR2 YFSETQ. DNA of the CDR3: TGCGCCAGCAGCTTGGGGGTCAAAACGGGGGAAACTGAAGCTTTCTTT. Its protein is CASSLGVKTGETEAFF.

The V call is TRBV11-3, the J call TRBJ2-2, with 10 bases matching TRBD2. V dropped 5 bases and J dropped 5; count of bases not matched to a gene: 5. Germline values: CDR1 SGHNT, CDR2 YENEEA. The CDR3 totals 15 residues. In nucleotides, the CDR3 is TGTGCCAGCAGCCCTCTAGCGGGAGAAACCGGGGAGCTGTTTTTT. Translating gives CASSPLAGETGELFF.